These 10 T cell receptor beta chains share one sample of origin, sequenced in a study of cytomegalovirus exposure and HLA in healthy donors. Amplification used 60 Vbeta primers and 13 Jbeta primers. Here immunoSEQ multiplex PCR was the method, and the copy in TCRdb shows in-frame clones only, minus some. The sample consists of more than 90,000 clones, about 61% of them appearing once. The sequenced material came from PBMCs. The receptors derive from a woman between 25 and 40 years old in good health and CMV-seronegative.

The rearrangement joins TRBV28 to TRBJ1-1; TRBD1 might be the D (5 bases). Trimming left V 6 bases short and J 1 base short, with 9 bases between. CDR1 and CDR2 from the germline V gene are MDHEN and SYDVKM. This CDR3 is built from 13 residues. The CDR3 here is CASSPRGNTEAFF. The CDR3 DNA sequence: TGTGCCAGCAGCCCTAGGGGGAACACTGAAGCTTTCTTT.

DNA for the CDR3: TGTGCCAGCACTAGAGCGGGAGACGGCACAGATACGCAGTATTTT. Protein product: CASTRAGDGTDTQYF. The chain couples TRBV28 to TRBJ2-3; 8 bases are a match to TRBD2. V lost 7 bases and J lost 1; bases outside the gene matches: 7. This CDR3 is built from 15 residues. Germline V gives CDR1 MDHEN, CDR2 SYDVKM. Based on the CDR3 plus reference TRBV28 and TRBJ2-3, the full variable domain is DVKVTQSSRYLVKRTGEKVFLECVQDMDHENMFWYRQDPGLGLRLIYFSYDVKMKEKGDIPEGYSVSREKKERFSLILESASTNQTSMYLCASTRAGDGTDTQYFGPGTRLTVL.

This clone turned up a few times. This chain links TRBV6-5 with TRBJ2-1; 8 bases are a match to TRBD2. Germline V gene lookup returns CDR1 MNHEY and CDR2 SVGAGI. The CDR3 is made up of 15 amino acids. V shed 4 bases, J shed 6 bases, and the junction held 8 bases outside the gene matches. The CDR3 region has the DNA TGTGCCAGCAGTTCAGGGGCGGGGGGCTCCAATGAGCAGTTCTTC. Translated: CASSSGAGGSNEQFF.

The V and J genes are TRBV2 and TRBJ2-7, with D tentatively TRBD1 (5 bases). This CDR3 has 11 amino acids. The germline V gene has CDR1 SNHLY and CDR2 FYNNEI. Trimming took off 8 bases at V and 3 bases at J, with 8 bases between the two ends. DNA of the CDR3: TGTGCCAGCGTAAGGGGCTACGAGCAGTACTTC. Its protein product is CASVRGYEQYF.

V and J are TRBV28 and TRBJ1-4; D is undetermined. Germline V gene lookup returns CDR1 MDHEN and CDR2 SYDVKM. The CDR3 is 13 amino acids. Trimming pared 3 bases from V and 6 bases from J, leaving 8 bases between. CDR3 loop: CASSLRVDEKLFF. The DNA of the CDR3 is TGTGCCAGCAGTTTGCGGGTTGATGAAAAACTGTTTTTT.

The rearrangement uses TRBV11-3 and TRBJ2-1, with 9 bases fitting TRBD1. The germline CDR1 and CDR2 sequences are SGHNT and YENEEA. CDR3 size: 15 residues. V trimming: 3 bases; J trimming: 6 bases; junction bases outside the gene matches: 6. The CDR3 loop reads CASSFPGQGRNEQFF. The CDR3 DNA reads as TGTGCCAGCAGCTTTCCGGGACAGGGACGCAATGAGCAGTTCTTC.

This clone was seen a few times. CDR3 amino acids: CASSVGTGESRGYTF. For the CDR3, the DNA is TGCGCCAGCAGCGTCGGGACAGGGGAATCTCGTGGCTACACCTTC. The chain combines TRBV5-1 with TRBJ1-2; 10 nucleotides agree with TRBD1. CDR1 and CDR2 (germline): SGHRS, YFSETQ. The CDR3 length is 15 residues. V gave up 4 bases and J gave up 7 bases; unmatched junction bases: 10.

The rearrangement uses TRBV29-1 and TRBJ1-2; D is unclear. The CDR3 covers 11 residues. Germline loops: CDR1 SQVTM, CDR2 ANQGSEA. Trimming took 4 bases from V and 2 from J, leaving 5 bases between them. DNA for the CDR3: TGCAGCGTTGGAGGGAACTATGGCTACACCTTC. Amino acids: CSVGGNYGYTF.

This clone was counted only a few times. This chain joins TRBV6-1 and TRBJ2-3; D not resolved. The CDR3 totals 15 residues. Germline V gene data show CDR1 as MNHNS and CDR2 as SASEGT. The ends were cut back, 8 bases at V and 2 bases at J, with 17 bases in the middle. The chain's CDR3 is CASHVRLESTDTQYF. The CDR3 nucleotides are TGTGCCAGCCACGTTCGACTCGAGTCCACAGATACGCAGTATTTT.

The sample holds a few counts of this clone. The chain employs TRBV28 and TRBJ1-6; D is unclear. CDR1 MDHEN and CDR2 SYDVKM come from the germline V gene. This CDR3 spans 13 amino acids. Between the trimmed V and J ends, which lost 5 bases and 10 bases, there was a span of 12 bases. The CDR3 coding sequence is TGTGCCAGCAGTATAAACCGGAGATCACCCCTCCACTTT. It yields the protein CASSINRRSPLHF.